These 5 T cell receptor beta chains share one sample of origin, sequenced in a study of cytomegalovirus exposure and HLA in healthy donors (dated by TCRdb to the late 2010s). The library relied on the immunoSEQ multiplex PCR assay. A mixture of 60 forward primers for TCR Vbeta segments and 13 reverse primers for TCR Jbeta segments was used in the multiplex PCR. In TCRdb, the immuneACCESS table is reduced to in-frame sequences with V and J assigned. These tables do not hold every clone; where another copy was compared, an unresolved V gene accounts for under half, and the others remain unexplained. In this sample the table shows about 36,000 clones, nearly 70% of which occur a single time. Of the sample, approximately 7% is held by the ten largest clones. The sample was PBMCs. All receptors derive from a man aged 25-45 years in good health and CMV-seronegative.

V and J are TRBV4-3 and TRBJ1-2; 7 positions match TRBD1. The junction had 5 bases not matched to a gene; V was cut back by 0 bases and J by 7 bases. CDR1 is LGHNA, CDR2 YSLEER, per germline. The CDR3 is made up of 14 amino acids. In DNA form, the CDR3 reads TGCGCCAGCAGCCAAGATCAGGGGGTACGTGGCTACACCTTC. This sequence encodes CASSQDQGVRGYTF.

This clone has a handful of counts. This sequence joins TRBV28 and TRBJ1-4; 8 bases map to TRBD1. The ends lost 6 bases at V and 8 bases at J; junction bases unmatched: 8. Germline-derived CDR1 and CDR2 are MDHEN and SYDVKM. The CDR3 has 14 residues. The CDR3, as DNA: TGTGCCAGCAGCACTGACAGGGGTCCGGAAAAACTGTTTTTT. The encoded protein is CASSTDRGPEKLFF.

The rearrangement links TRBV11-2 to TRBJ1-2; D gene unclear. This CDR3 contains 15 residues. The V gene's germline CDR1 is SGHAT and CDR2 FQNNGV. Trimming took 5 bases from V and 2 from J, leaving 15 bases between them. CDR3 coding DNA: TGTGCCAGCAGCCCCTCCCTTGGAGGGAACTATGGCTACACCTTC. It yields the protein CASSPSLGGNYGYTF.

The genes are TRBV19 and TRBJ1-2, with D unclear. Trimming stripped 2 bases from V and 5 bases from J, with 9 bases between. Germline CDR1 reads LNHDA; CDR2 reads SQIVND (reference sequence). The CDR3 extends over 13 amino acids. The CDR3 bases are TGTGCCAGTAGTATACGACGGGAGTATGGCTACACCTTC. Its protein product is CASSIRREYGYTF. The variable domain in full, completed from reference TRBV19 and TRBJ1-2, reads DGGITQSPKYLFRKEGQNVTLSCEQNLNHDAMYWYRQDPGQGLRLIYYSQIVNDFQKGDIAEGYSVSREKKESFPLTVTSAQKNPTAFYLCASSIRREYGYTFGSGTRLTVV.

The chain links TRBV5-6 to TRBJ1-5; 8 bases line up with TRBD1. CDR3 size: 16 residues. With V trimmed by 4 bases and J by 0 bases, 6 bases remained unmatched. Looked up from germline, CDR1 is SGHDT and CDR2 is YYEEEE. CDR3 amino acids: CASSRDRPDSNQPQHF. The CDR3 DNA sequence: TGTGCCAGCAGCCGGGACAGGCCGGATAGCAATCAGCCCCAGCATTTT.